The rows below give T cell receptor beta chains drawn from one sample of a study of radiotherapy plus CTLA-4 blockade in lung cancer. Clones were read by immunoSEQ multiplex PCR, and TCRdb kept only the in-frame ones, dropping some. In the table there are 35,000 or so clones, more than 80% of which are singletons. The material was peripheral blood, obtained from a patient treated with radiotherapy plus ipilimumab. These receptors came from a human donor with non-small cell lung cancer who had stable disease on radiotherapy plus ipilimumab. Both conserved end residues are part of each CDR3. The order of the fields is V gene, J gene, D gene, clone size, CDR3 protein, CDR3 DNA. D genes are given only for firm matches. The listing skips clone size in some rows; elsewhere it reads once, few, many or a size class.

V gene: TRBV29-1; J gene: TRBJ2-5; D gene: TRBD1; clone size: few; CDR3 protein: CSVGTGTRETQYF; CDR3 DNA: TGCAGCGTGGGGACAGGGACCAGGGAGACCCAGTACTTC
V gene: TRBV9; J gene: TRBJ2-7; D gene: TRBD2; clone size: NA; CDR3 protein: CASSPSGSSSSEQYF; CDR3 DNA: TGTGCCAGCAGCCCTAGCGGGAGTAGTAGTAGCGAGCAGTACTTC
V gene: TRBV2; J gene: TRBJ1-3; D gene: NA; clone size: NA; CDR3 protein: CASSVKQGSGNTIYF; CDR3 DNA: TGTGCCAGCAGTGTGAAACAGGGATCTGGAAACACCATATATTTT
V gene: TRBV6-5; J gene: TRBJ1-2; D gene: TRBD1; clone size: few; CDR3 protein: CASRPGQLYGYTF; CDR3 DNA: TGTGCCAGCAGACCGGGACAGCTATATGGCTACACCTTC
V gene: TRBV27; J gene: TRBJ2-5; D gene: TRBD2; clone size: NA; CDR3 protein: CASSLGLAGQETQYF; CDR3 DNA: TGTGCCAGCAGTTTGGGACTAGCGGGACAAGAGACCCAGTACTTC
V gene: TRBV7-2; J gene: TRBJ1-2; D gene: NA; clone size: NA; CDR3 protein: CASSLASTAAGYTF; CDR3 DNA: TGTGCCAGCAGCTTAGCTAGCACCGCAGCGGGCTACACCTTC
V gene: TRBV2; J gene: TRBJ2-1; D gene: TRBD1; clone size: NA; CDR3 protein: CASLDPQHGTGDEQFF; CDR3 DNA: TGTGCCAGCCTTGACCCCCAACATGGGACAGGGGACGAGCAGTTCTTC
V gene: TRBV7-6; J gene: TRBJ2-6; D gene: TRBD1; clone size: NA; CDR3 protein: CASSRSGQGFTGANVLTF; CDR3 DNA: TGTGCCAGCAGCCGTTCTGGACAGGGGTTTACCGGGGCCAACGTCCTGACTTTC
V gene: TRBV7-2; J gene: TRBJ2-1; D gene: TRBD2; clone size: NA; CDR3 protein: CASSLSGRAGNEQFF; CDR3 DNA: TGTGCCAGCAGCCTGAGCGGGAGGGCCGGAAATGAGCAGTTCTTC
V gene: TRBV11-2; J gene: TRBJ1-5; D gene: TRBD1; clone size: NA; CDR3 protein: CASSSQTGENQPQHF; CDR3 DNA: TGTGCCAGCAGCTCGCAGACAGGGGAAAATCAGCCCCAGCATTTT
V gene: TRBV4-2; J gene: TRBJ2-4; D gene: NA; clone size: once; CDR3 protein: CASSQATRGRGIQYF; CDR3 DNA: TGTGCCAGCAGCCAAGCTACACGGGGGAGAGGCATTCAGTACTTC
V gene: TRBV28; J gene: TRBJ1-2; D gene: TRBD1; clone size: NA; CDR3 protein: CASSPSGQSNYGYTF; CDR3 DNA: TGTGCCAGCAGTCCCTCGGGACAGTCTAACTATGGCTACACCTTC
V gene: TRBV11-2; J gene: TRBJ2-6; D gene: NA; clone size: NA; CDR3 protein: CASSLSGANVLTF; CDR3 DNA: TGTGCCAGCAGCTTATCAGGGGCCAACGTCCTGACTTTC
V gene: TRBV11-2; J gene: TRBJ2-1; D gene: NA; clone size: NA; CDR3 protein: CASSSPYLGEEFF; CDR3 DNA: TGTGCCAGCAGCTCCCCTTACTTGGGGGAGGAGTTCTTC
V gene: TRBV23-1; J gene: TRBJ2-7; D gene: NA; clone size: NA; CDR3 protein: CASSQSFCSRQYEQYF; CDR3 DNA: TGCGCCAGCAGTCAATCCTTTTGTTCGCGGCAGTACGAGCAGTACTTC
V gene: TRBV7-8; J gene: TRBJ2-2; D gene: TRBD2; clone size: NA; CDR3 protein: CASSSIRASGNTGELFF; CDR3 DNA: TGTGCCAGCAGCTCAATTCGGGCTAGCGGGAACACCGGGGAGCTGTTTTTT
V gene: TRBV11-3; J gene: TRBJ2-1; D gene: TRBD2; clone size: NA; CDR3 protein: CASSLGTSGTGEQFF; CDR3 DNA: TGTGCCAGCAGCTTAGGGACTAGCGGGACTGGTGAGCAGTTCTTC
V gene: TRBV2; J gene: TRBJ2-6; D gene: NA; clone size: NA; CDR3 protein: CASSYSGANVLTF; CDR3 DNA: TGTGCCAGCAGTTACTCTGGGGCCAACGTCCTGACTTTC
V gene: TRBV11-3; J gene: TRBJ1-5; D gene: NA; clone size: NA; CDR3 protein: CASSTPTVYNQPQHF; CDR3 DNA: TGTGCCAGCAGCACCCCGACAGTTTACAATCAGCCCCAGCATTTT
V gene: TRBV5-1; J gene: TRBJ2-5; D gene: NA; clone size: few; CDR3 protein: CASTPSGSVQETQYF; CDR3 DNA: TGCGCCAGCACCCCGTCAGGTAGCGTCCAAGAGACCCAGTACTTC
V gene: TRBV11-2; J gene: TRBJ1-1; D gene: NA; clone size: NA; CDR3 protein: CASRGTRMNTEAFF; CDR3 DNA: TGTGCCAGCAGAGGGACTCGGATGAACACTGAAGCTTTCTTT
V gene: TRBV9; J gene: TRBJ2-1; D gene: TRBD2; clone size: NA; CDR3 protein: CASSETSGSRNEQFF; CDR3 DNA: TGTGCCAGCAGCGAGACTAGCGGGAGTCGCAATGAGCAGTTCTTC
V gene: TRBV6-5; J gene: TRBJ1-2; D gene: TRBD1; clone size: NA; CDR3 protein: CATGQGYGYTF; CDR3 DNA: TGTGCCACCGGACAGGGCTATGGCTACACCTTC
V gene: TRBV7-8; J gene: TRBJ1-4; D gene: NA; clone size: NA; CDR3 protein: CASSLALDSLSTNEKLFF; CDR3 DNA: TGTGCCAGCAGCTTAGCGCTGGACAGCCTTTCAACTAATGAAAAACTGTTTTTT
V gene: TRBV6-6; J gene: TRBJ2-7; D gene: NA; clone size: NA; CDR3 protein: CASSFQNTGSYEQYF; CDR3 DNA: TGTGCCAGCAGTTTTCAGAACACGGGTTCCTACGAGCAGTACTTC
V gene: TRBV4-3; J gene: TRBJ2-5; D gene: TRBD1; clone size: NA; CDR3 protein: CASSQETGGSKTQYF; CDR3 DNA: TGCGCCAGCAGCCAAGAGACAGGGGGCAGTAAGACCCAGTACTTC
V gene: TRBV7-2; J gene: TRBJ2-1; D gene: NA; clone size: NA; CDR3 protein: CASSWTVGSLNEQFF; CDR3 DNA: TGTGCCAGCAGCTGGACTGTAGGGTCCCTCAATGAGCAGTTCTTC
V gene: TRBV6-6; J gene: TRBJ1-2; D gene: TRBD1; clone size: NA; CDR3 protein: CASSRDRANYGYTF; CDR3 DNA: TGTGCCAGCAGTCGGGACAGGGCCAACTATGGCTACACCTTC
V gene: TRBV18; J gene: TRBJ1-4; D gene: NA; clone size: NA; CDR3 protein: CASSPDRKGEKLFF; CDR3 DNA: TGTGCCAGCTCACCGGACAGAAAAGGTGAAAAACTGTTTTTT
V gene: TRBV21-1; J gene: TRBJ2-2; D gene: NA; clone size: few; CDR3 protein: CASSKPPQNGFQWDRGWLFF; CDR3 DNA: TGTGCCAGCAGCAAACCCCCCCAAAACGGGTTTCAATGGGACAGGGGGTGGCTGTTTTTT
V gene: TRBV11-2; J gene: TRBJ2-7; D gene: TRBD1; clone size: NA; CDR3 protein: CASSPTGQGVTEQYF; CDR3 DNA: TGTGCCAGCAGCCCAACGGGTCAGGGGGTAACTGAGCAGTACTTC
V gene: TRBV5-1; J gene: TRBJ1-1; D gene: NA; clone size: once; CDR3 protein: CASSSRSGGERRNTEAFF; CDR3 DNA: TGCGCCAGCAGCTCCCGTTCCGGAGGGGAGAGACGGAACACTGAAGCTTTCTTT
V gene: TRBV6-1; J gene: TRBJ2-7; D gene: TRBD2; clone size: NA; CDR3 protein: CASSVRLADYEQYF; CDR3 DNA: TGTGCCAGCAGCGTCAGACTAGCCGACTACGAGCAGTACTTC
V gene: TRBV2; J gene: TRBJ2-3; D gene: NA; clone size: NA; CDR3 protein: CASSDMDTQYF; CDR3 DNA: TGTGCCAGCAGTGACATGGATACGCAGTATTTT
V gene: TRBV28; J gene: TRBJ1-4; D gene: NA; clone size: NA; CDR3 protein: CASSQGGDEKLFF; CDR3 DNA: TGTGCCAGTTCACAGGGTGGGGATGAAAAACTGTTTTTT
V gene: TRBV4-3; J gene: TRBJ2-4; D gene: NA; clone size: NA; CDR3 protein: CASSQELRQLSAKNIQYF; CDR3 DNA: TGCGCCAGCAGCCAAGAATTGCGGCAGCTTTCTGCCAAAAACATTCAGTACTTC
V gene: TRBV6-6; J gene: TRBJ1-2; D gene: TRBD1; clone size: NA; CDR3 protein: CASTREGTVYGYTF; CDR3 DNA: TGTGCCAGCACCAGAGAAGGGACAGTCTATGGCTACACCTTC
V gene: TRBV7-9; J gene: TRBJ1-6; D gene: TRBD1; clone size: once; CDR3 protein: CASSSGQGSYNSPLHF; CDR3 DNA: TGTGCCAGCAGCTCCGGACAGGGCTCCTATAATTCACCCCTCCACTTT
V gene: TRBV28; J gene: TRBJ1-4; D gene: NA; clone size: NA; CDR3 protein: CASSLGGRKTTNEKLFF; CDR3 DNA: TGTGCCAGCAGTTTAGGGGGCAGGAAGACAACTAATGAAAAACTGTTTTTT
V gene: TRBV2; J gene: TRBJ1-2; D gene: NA; clone size: NA; CDR3 protein: CASSESRSYGYTF; CDR3 DNA: TGTGCCAGCAGTGAATCCCGTTCTTATGGCTACACCTTC
V gene: TRBV30; J gene: TRBJ2-7; D gene: NA; clone size: NA; CDR3 protein: CAWSWGISYEQYF; CDR3 DNA: TGTGCCTGGAGTTGGGGCATTTCCTACGAGCAGTACTTC
V gene: TRBV5-1; J gene: TRBJ1-5; D gene: NA; clone size: NA; CDR3 protein: CASSLGGKDQPQHF; CDR3 DNA: TGCGCCAGCAGCTTAGGAGGGAAGGATCAGCCCCAGCATTTT
V gene: TRBV6-1; J gene: TRBJ2-5; D gene: TRBD1; clone size: NA; CDR3 protein: CASRARTGFTTYQETQYF; CDR3 DNA: TGTGCCAGCCGTGCCCGGACAGGATTTACCACGTACCAAGAGACCCAGTACTTC
V gene: TRBV28; J gene: TRBJ2-7; D gene: NA; clone size: NA; CDR3 protein: CASSLYPYGRYF; CDR3 DNA: TGTGCCAGCAGTTTATACCCCTACGGGAGATACTTC
V gene: TRBV7-2; J gene: TRBJ2-3; D gene: TRBD2; clone size: NA; CDR3 protein: CASSLAIGAGGRDTQYF; CDR3 DNA: TGTGCCAGCAGCTTAGCGATAGGAGCGGGCGGGAGGGATACGCAGTATTTT
V gene: TRBV7-3; J gene: TRBJ2-2; D gene: NA; clone size: NA; CDR3 protein: CASSLLDSAFTGELFF; CDR3 DNA: TGTGCCAGCAGCTTACTGGACAGTGCCTTCACCGGGGAGCTGTTTTTT
V gene: TRBV28; J gene: TRBJ2-7; D gene: TRBD1; clone size: NA; CDR3 protein: CASSLYQGADEQYF; CDR3 DNA: TGTGCCAGCAGTTTATACCAGGGGGCCGACGAGCAGTACTTC
V gene: TRBV28; J gene: TRBJ2-7; D gene: NA; clone size: NA; CDR3 protein: CASSSSYEQYF; CDR3 DNA: TGTGCCAGCAGTTCCTCCTACGAGCAGTACTTC
V gene: TRBV7-2; J gene: TRBJ2-1; D gene: TRBD2; clone size: NA; CDR3 protein: CASSPEAGGPANEQFF; CDR3 DNA: TGTGCCAGCAGCCCAGAAGCGGGAGGGCCTGCCAATGAGCAGTTCTTC
V gene: TRBV28; J gene: TRBJ2-2; D gene: NA; clone size: NA; CDR3 protein: CASSKGHHGGGELFF; CDR3 DNA: TGTGCCAGCAGTAAGGGACACCATGGGGGCGGGGAGCTGTTTTTT
V gene: TRBV5-4; J gene: TRBJ2-7; D gene: TRBD2; clone size: few; CDR3 protein: CASSVGRASLEQYF; CDR3 DNA: TGTGCCAGCAGCGTCGGGAGGGCCTCTCTCGAGCAGTACTTC
V gene: TRBV6-5; J gene: TRBJ2-1; D gene: TRBD2; clone size: NA; CDR3 protein: CASTGWREDYNEQFF; CDR3 DNA: TGTGCCAGCACAGGTTGGCGGGAGGACTACAATGAGCAGTTCTTC
V gene: TRBV4-3; J gene: TRBJ2-4; D gene: TRBD2; clone size: NA; CDR3 protein: CASSQESSGTSGLNIQYF; CDR3 DNA: TGCGCCAGCAGCCAAGAGTCCTCCGGGACTAGCGGACTGAACATTCAGTACTTC
V gene: TRBV6-5; J gene: TRBJ2-5; D gene: NA; clone size: NA; CDR3 protein: CASSYSRVGETQYF; CDR3 DNA: TGTGCCAGCAGTTACAGCAGGGTGGGAGAGACCCAGTACTTC
V gene: TRBV28; J gene: TRBJ2-1; D gene: NA; clone size: NA; CDR3 protein: CASSMIRGSNNEQFF; CDR3 DNA: TGTGCCAGCAGCATGATTCGTGGGAGCAACAATGAGCAGTTCTTC
V gene: TRBV6-6; J gene: TRBJ1-2; D gene: TRBD1; clone size: NA; CDR3 protein: CASSSDDRVDYGYTF; CDR3 DNA: TGTGCCAGCAGCTCCGATGACAGGGTAGACTATGGCTACACCTTC
V gene: TRBV7-9; J gene: TRBJ2-7; D gene: NA; clone size: NA; CDR3 protein: CASSLDREYGEQYF; CDR3 DNA: TGTGCCAGCAGCTTAGACAGGGAATATGGCGAGCAGTACTTC
V gene: TRBV28; J gene: TRBJ2-3; D gene: TRBD2; clone size: NA; CDR3 protein: CASSFVAGGPTDTQYF; CDR3 DNA: TGTGCCAGCAGTTTTGTAGCGGGAGGGCCTACAGATACGCAGTATTTT
V gene: TRBV29-1; J gene: TRBJ2-7; D gene: NA; clone size: NA; CDR3 protein: CSVLSDGYEQYF; CDR3 DNA: TGCAGCGTACTATCCGACGGCTACGAGCAGTACTTC
V gene: TRBV28; J gene: TRBJ2-5; D gene: TRBD2; clone size: NA; CDR3 protein: CASSLVLAGVGETQYF; CDR3 DNA: TGTGCCAGCAGTTTAGTGCTAGCGGGAGTTGGAGAGACCCAGTACTTC